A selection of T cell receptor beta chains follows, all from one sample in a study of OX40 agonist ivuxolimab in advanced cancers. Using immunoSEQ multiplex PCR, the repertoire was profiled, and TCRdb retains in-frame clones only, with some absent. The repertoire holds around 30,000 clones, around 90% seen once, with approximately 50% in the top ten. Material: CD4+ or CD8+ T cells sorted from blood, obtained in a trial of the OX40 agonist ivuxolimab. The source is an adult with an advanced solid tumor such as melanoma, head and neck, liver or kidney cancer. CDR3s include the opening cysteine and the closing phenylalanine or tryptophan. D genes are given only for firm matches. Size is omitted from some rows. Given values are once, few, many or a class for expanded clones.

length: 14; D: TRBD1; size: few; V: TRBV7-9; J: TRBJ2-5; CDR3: CASSLGQGEETQYF; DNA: TGTGCCAGCAGCTTAGGACAGGGTGAGGAGACCCAGTACTTC
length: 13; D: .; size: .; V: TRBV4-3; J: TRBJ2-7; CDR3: CASSQVVMNEQYF; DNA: TGCGCCAGCAGCCAAGTCGTGATGAACGAGCAGTACTTC
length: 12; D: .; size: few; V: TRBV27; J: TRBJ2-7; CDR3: CASTGEDYEQYF; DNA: TGTGCCAGCACTGGGGAGGACTACGAGCAGTACTTC
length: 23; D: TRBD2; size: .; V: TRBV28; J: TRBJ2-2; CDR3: CASSLCNLPNSGGNAAGTGELFF; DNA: TGTGCCAGCAGTTTATGTAACCTGCCTAACTCCGGGGGGAACGCAGCGGGCACCGGGGAGCTGTTTTTT
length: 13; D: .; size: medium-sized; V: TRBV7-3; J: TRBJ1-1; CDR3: CASSLGYGTEAFF; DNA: TGTGCCAGCAGCCTCGGGTACGGCACTGAAGCTTTCTTT
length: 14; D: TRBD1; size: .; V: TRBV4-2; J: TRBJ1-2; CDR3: CASSQWTGDYGYTF; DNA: TGTGCCAGCAGCCAATGGACAGGGGACTATGGCTACACCTTC
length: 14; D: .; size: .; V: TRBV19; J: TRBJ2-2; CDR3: CASSLGLATGELFF; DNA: TGTGCCAGTAGTTTAGGGCTAGCCACCGGGGAGCTGTTTTTT
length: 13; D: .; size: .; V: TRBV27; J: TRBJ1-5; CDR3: CASSHYSNQPQHF; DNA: TGTGCCAGCAGTCATTATAGCAATCAGCCCCAGCATTTT
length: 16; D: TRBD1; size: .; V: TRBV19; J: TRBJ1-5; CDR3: CASTRTGGMGNQPQHF; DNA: TGTGCCAGTACTCGGACAGGGGGCATGGGGAATCAGCCCCAGCATTTT
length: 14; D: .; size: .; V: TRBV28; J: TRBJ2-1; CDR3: CASSPRGRAHEQFF; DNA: TGTGCCAGCAGTCCCCGGGGCAGGGCTCATGAGCAGTTCTTC
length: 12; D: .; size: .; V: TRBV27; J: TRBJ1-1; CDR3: CASSLGGGEAFF; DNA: TGTGCCAGCAGCCTTGGTGGGGGTGAAGCTTTCTTT
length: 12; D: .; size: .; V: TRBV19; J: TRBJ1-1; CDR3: CASRAGFSEAFF; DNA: TGTGCCAGTAGAGCGGGCTTTAGTGAAGCTTTCTTT
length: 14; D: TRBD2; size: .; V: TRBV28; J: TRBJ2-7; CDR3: CASSLESGGYEQYF; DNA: TGTGCCAGCAGTTTGGAGAGCGGGGGCTACGAGCAGTACTTC
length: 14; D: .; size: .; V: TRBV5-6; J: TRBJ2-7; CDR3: CASSFGSSSYEQYF; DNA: TGTGCCAGCAGCTTCGGCAGCTCCTCCTACGAGCAGTACTTC
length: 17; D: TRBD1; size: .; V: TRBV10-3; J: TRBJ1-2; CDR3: CAISEFGTGVSRFGYTF; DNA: TGTGCCATCAGCGAGTTTGGGACAGGCGTAAGTAGGTTCGGCTACACCTTC
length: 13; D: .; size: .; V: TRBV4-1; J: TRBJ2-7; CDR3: CASSQDLDLEQYF; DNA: TGCGCCAGCAGCCAAGATCTGGACCTCGAGCAGTACTTC
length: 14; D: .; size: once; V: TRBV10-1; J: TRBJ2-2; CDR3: CASSDPSNTGELFF; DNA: TGCGCCAGCAGTGACCCCTCGAACACCGGGGAGCTGTTTTTT
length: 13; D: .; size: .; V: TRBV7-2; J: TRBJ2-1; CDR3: CASSPRVLSEQFF; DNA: TGTGCCAGCAGCCCCCGGGTCCTCAGTGAGCAGTTCTTC
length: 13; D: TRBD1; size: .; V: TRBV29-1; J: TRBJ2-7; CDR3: CSVVGQGVNEQYF; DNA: TGCAGCGTTGTGGGACAGGGAGTAAACGAGCAGTACTTC
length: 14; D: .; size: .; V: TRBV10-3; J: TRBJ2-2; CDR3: CAISESLNTGELFF; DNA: TGTGCCATCAGTGAGTCGTTGAACACCGGGGAGCTGTTTTTT
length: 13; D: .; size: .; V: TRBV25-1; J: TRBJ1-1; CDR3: CASSDTENTEAFF; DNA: TGTGCCAGCAGCGATACAGAGAACACTGAAGCTTTCTTT
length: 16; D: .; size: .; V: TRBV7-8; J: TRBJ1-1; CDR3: CASSPGSVSMNTEAFF; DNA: TGTGCCAGCAGCCCCGGGTCGGTCAGTATGAACACTGAAGCTTTCTTT
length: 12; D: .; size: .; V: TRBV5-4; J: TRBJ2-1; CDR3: CASSFGPNEQFF; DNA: TGTGCCAGCAGCTTCGGGCCCAATGAGCAGTTCTTC
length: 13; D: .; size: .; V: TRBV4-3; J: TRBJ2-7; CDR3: CASSQDLGYEQYF; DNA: TGCGCCAGCAGCCAAGATCTGGGGTACGAGCAGTACTTC
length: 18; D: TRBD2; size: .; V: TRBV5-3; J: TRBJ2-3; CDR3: CARSLVPAGGPSTDTQYF; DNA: TGTGCCAGAAGCTTGGTTCCAGCGGGGGGGCCAAGTACAGATACGCAGTATTTT
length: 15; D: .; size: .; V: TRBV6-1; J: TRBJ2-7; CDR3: CASSGGSGTPYEQYF; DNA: TGTGCCAGCAGTGGGGGCTCCGGGACGCCCTACGAGCAGTACTTC
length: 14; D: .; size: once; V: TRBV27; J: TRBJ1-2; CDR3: CASSPQGRGYGYTF; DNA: TGTGCCAGCTCCCCACAGGGACGGGGCTATGGCTACACCTTC
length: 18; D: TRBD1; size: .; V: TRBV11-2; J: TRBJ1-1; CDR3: CASSSDRGGPVFNTEAFF; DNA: TGTGCCAGCAGCTCTGACAGGGGAGGACCCGTCTTCAACACTGAAGCTTTCTTT
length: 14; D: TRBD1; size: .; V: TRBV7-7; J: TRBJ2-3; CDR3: CASSNEQGEHTQYF; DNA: TGTGCTAGCAGCAATGAACAGGGGGAACATACGCAGTATTTT
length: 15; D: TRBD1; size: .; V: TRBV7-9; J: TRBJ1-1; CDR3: CASSEGTGVEGEAFF; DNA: TGTGCCAGCAGCGAGGGGACAGGGGTCGAAGGTGAAGCTTTCTTT
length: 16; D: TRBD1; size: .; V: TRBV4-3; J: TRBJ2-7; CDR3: CASSQEMDRGRYEQYF; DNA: TGCGCCAGCAGCCAAGAGATGGACAGGGGTCGGTACGAGCAGTACTTC
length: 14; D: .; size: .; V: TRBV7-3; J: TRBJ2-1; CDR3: CASSPDSSYNEQFF; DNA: TGTGCCAGCAGCCCCGACAGTTCCTACAATGAGCAGTTCTTC
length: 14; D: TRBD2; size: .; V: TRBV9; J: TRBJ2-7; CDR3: CASSRGLDSYEQYF; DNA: TGTGCCAGCAGCCGCGGACTAGACTCCTACGAGCAGTACTTC
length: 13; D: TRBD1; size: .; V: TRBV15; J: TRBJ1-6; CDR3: CATGDRVGSPLHF; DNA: TGTGCCACTGGGGACAGGGTCGGTTCACCCCTCCACTTT
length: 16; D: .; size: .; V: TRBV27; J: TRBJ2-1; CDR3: CASSGGTSPVYNEQFF; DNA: TGTGCCAGCAGTGGAGGGACAAGTCCGGTCTACAATGAGCAGTTCTTC
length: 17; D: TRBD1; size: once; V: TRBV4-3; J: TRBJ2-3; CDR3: CASSQVGTGGPDATQYF; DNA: TGCGCCAGCAGCCAAGTCGGGACAGGGGGGCCCGACGCTACGCAGTATTTT
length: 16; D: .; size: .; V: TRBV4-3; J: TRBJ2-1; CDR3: CASSPIQVSSYNEQFF; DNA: TGCGCCAGCAGCCCCATACAGGTTAGCTCCTACAATGAGCAGTTCTTC
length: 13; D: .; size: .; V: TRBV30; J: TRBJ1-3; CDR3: CAWSRSSGNTIYF; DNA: TGTGCCTGGAGTCGGAGCTCTGGAAACACCATATATTTT
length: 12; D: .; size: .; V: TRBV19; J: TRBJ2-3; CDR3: CASSAHTDTQYF; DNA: TGTGCCAGTAGTGCCCACACAGATACGCAGTATTTT
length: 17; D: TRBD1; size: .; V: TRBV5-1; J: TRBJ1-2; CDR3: CASSLDLDRGDNYGYTF; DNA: TGCGCCAGCAGCTTGGACCTCGACAGGGGAGACAACTATGGCTACACCTTC
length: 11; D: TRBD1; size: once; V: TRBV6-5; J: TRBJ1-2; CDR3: CASSSGQGGSF; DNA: TGTGCCAGCAGTAGTGGACAGGGCGGCTCCTTC
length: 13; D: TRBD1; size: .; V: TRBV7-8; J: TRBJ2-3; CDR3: CAAGGSRTDTQYF; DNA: TGTGCCGCAGGGGGCTCACGCACAGATACGCAGTATTTT
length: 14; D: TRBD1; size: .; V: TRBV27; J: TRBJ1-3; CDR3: CASSPGQGLNTIYF; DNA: TGTGCCAGCAGTCCGGGACAGGGACTAAACACCATATATTTT
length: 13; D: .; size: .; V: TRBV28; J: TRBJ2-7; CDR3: CASSSDTAYEQYF; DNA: TGTGCCAGCAGTTCAGACACCGCCTACGAGCAGTACTTC
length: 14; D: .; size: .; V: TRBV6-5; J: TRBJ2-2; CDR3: CASSYYRVSGELFF; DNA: TGTGCCAGCAGTTACTACCGGGTTTCCGGGGAGCTGTTTTTT
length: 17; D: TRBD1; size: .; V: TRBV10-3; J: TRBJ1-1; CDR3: CATTPGGQGALNTEAFF; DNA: TGTGCCACCACCCCGGGAGGACAGGGGGCTTTGAACACTGAAGCTTTCTTT
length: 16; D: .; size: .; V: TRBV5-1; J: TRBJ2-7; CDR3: CASSLAKGPTTYEQYF; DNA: TGCGCCAGCAGCTTGGCCAAGGGGCCGACTACCTACGAGCAGTACTTC
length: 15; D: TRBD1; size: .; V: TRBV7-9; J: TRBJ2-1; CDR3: CASHSPDRDYNEQFF; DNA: TGTGCCAGCCATTCCCCTGACAGGGACTACAATGAGCAGTTCTTC
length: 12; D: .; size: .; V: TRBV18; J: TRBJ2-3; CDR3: CASSPPGDTQYF; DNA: TGTGCCAGCTCACCACCGGGAGATACGCAGTATTTT
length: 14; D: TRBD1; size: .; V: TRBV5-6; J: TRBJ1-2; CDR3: CASSLKQGVYGYTF; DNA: TGTGCCAGCAGCTTGAAACAGGGGGTATATGGCTACACCTTC
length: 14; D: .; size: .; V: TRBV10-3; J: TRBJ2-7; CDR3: CAISEAGRTYEQYF; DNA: TGTGCCATCAGTGAGGCAGGGAGAACCTACGAGCAGTACTTC
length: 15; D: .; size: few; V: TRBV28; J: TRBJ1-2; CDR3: CASRVTGGRSYGYTF; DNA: TGTGCCAGCAGGGTAACAGGTGGAAGGAGCTATGGCTACACCTTC
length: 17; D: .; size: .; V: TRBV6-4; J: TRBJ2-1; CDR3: CASSDSRRYGEYNEQFF; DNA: TGTGCCAGCAGTGACTCGAGGCGATACGGGGAGTACAATGAGCAGTTCTTC
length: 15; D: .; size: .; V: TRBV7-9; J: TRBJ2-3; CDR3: CASSPSGASTDTQYF; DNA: TGTGCCAGCAGCCCTTCGGGGGCTAGCACAGATACGCAGTATTTT
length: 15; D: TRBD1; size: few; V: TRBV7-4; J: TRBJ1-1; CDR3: CASRQPTGGGTEAFF; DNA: TGTGCCAGCAGGCAACCTACAGGGGGTGGCACTGAAGCTTTCTTT
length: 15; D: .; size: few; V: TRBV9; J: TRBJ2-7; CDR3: CASSYSPGLSYEQYF; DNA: TGTGCCAGCAGCTACTCGCCGGGACTTTCCTACGAGCAGTACTTC